Shown below are 23 T cell receptor beta chains from a single sample sequenced in a study of blood T cell repertoires in COVID-19. The repertoire was sequenced with immunoSEQ multiplex PCR; TCRdb's copy has only in-frame clones and lacks some. The data hold around 250,000 clones, with 88% observed a single time. The sample consisted of PBMCs or T cells enriched from blood (not recorded which). These TCRs come from a woman between 40 and 50 years old who had been exposed to COVID-19.

This clone appeared once. The rearrangement links TRBV19 to TRBJ1-2; the match to TRBD1 covers 9 bases. Losses at the gene ends were 7 bases for V and 4 bases for J; bases not matched to a gene: 10. The V gene's germline CDR1 is LNHDA and CDR2 SQIVND (reference sequence). The CDR3 spans 15 residues. CDR3 nucleotide sequence: TGTGCCAGTACCCCGGGGGGACAGGGAACCTATGGCTACACCTTC. Translation: CASTPGGQGTYGYTF.

The V call is TRBV2, the J call TRBJ1-5; TRBD1 matches 10 bases. Germline trimming cut 8 bases from V and 0 bases from J; bases unmatched to any gene: 7. There are 16 residues in the CDR3. Germline V lookup: CDR1 SNHLY, CDR2 FYNNEI. CDR3 residues: CASAGTGAYSNQPQHF. The CDR3 region has the DNA TGTGCCAGCGCCGGGACAGGGGCTTATAGCAATCAGCCCCAGCATTTT.

This clone showed up just a few times. The chain combines TRBV7-2 with TRBJ1-5; the D is unclear. The germline gives CDR1 SGHTA, CDR2 FQGNSA. The CDR3 covers 15 residues. Trimming pared 2 bases from V and 6 bases from J, leaving 14 bases between. CDR3 sequence: CASSLNFEGTQPQHF. CDR3 in DNA: TGTGCCAGCAGCTTAAATTTTGAGGGAACTCAGCCCCAGCATTTT. The full variable domain, in which reference TRBV7-2 and TRBJ1-5 provide the parts outside the CDR3, is GAGVSQSPSNKVTEKGKDVELRCDPISGHTALYWYRQSLGQGLEFLIYFQGNSAPDKSGLPSDRFSAERTGGSVSTLTIQRTQQEDSAVYLCASSLNFEGTQPQHFGDGTRLSIL.

V and J are TRBV7-8 and TRBJ1-5; the D is unclear. The CDR3 spans 15 residues. Germline V gene data show CDR1 as SGHVS and CDR2 as FQNEAQ. Trimming took 3 bases from V and 0 from J, leaving 9 bases between them. Here the CDR3 reads CASSLGRFSNQPQHF. For the CDR3, the DNA is TGTGCCAGCAGCTTGGGGAGATTTAGCAATCAGCCCCAGCATTTT.

This sequence joins TRBV4-3 and TRBJ1-5; a possible D gene is TRBD1 (6 bases). CDR1 and CDR2 (germline): LGHNA, YSLEER. V dropped 2 bases and J dropped 4 bases, with 9 bases sitting between them. The CDR3 covers 14 residues. CDR3 region: CASSQFTGNQPQHF. The CDR3 DNA follows: TGCGCCAGCAGCCAATTTACAGGGAATCAGCCCCAGCATTTT.

J is TRBJ2-1 and V is TRBV5-1; D might be TRBD1 (6 bases). The CDR3 covers 14 residues. Trimming left V 0 bases short and J 10 bases short, with 14 bases between. Per the germline V gene, CDR1 is SGHRS and CDR2 is YFSETQ. CDR3 loop: CASSLAFAGDEQFF. The CDR3 bases are TGCGCCAGCAGCTTGGCCTTTGCAGGGGACGAGCAGTTCTTC.

V usage is TRBV11-2 and J usage is TRBJ2-1; perhaps TRBD2 as D (6 bases). This CDR3 comprises 16 residues. The germline CDR1 and CDR2 sequences are SGHAT and FQNNGV. Trimming removed 2 bases from V and 7 bases from J, with 18 bases in between. The CDR3 reads CASSLKIGSSGNEQFF. The DNA for the CDR3 is TGTGCCAGCAGCTTAAAGATTGGGAGTAGCGGAAATGAGCAGTTCTTC.

The chain links TRBV6-1 to TRBJ2-1; D is perhaps TRBD2 (5 bases). The CDR3 loop spans 18 amino acids. Germline V lookup: CDR1 MNHNS, CDR2 SASEGT. V lost 0 bases to trimming and J lost 3 bases, with 18 bases between them. CDR3 in DNA: TGTGCCAGCAGTGAAGCAGGGAGACTACGGAAGATCTACAATGAGCAGTTCTTC. Residues: CASSEAGRLRKIYNEQFF.

V usage is TRBV7-9 and J usage is TRBJ1-2, with 7 bases that match TRBD1. Germline V lookup: CDR1 SEHNR, CDR2 FQNEAQ (reference sequence). The V segment lost 0 bases and the J segment 2 bases; nucleotides outside the gene matches: 15. The CDR3 is 19 amino acids. The CDR3 DNA sequence: TGTGCCAGCAGCTTAGCGCAGGTCGGTATAGGGGGCGCGAACTATGGCTACACCTTC. Encoded protein: CASSLAQVGIGGANYGYTF. The full variable domain, in which reference TRBV7-9 and TRBJ1-2 provide the parts outside the CDR3, is DTGVSQNPRHKITKRGQNVTFRCDPISEHNRLYWYRQTLGQGPEFLTYFQNEAQLEKSRLLSDRFSAERPKGSFSTLEIQRTEQGDSAMYLCASSLAQVGIGGANYGYTFGSGTRLTVV.

The chain has TRBV6-5 and TRBJ2-5; 7 bases line up with TRBD1. The CDR3 sequence is 14 residues long. Germline V gives CDR1 MNHEY, CDR2 SVGAGI. V trimming: 1 base; J trimming: 4 bases; junction bases outside the gene matches: 3. CDR3 coding DNA: TGTGCCAGCAGTTACTGGGACAGTCGAGAGACCCAGTACTTC. This encodes CASSYWDSRETQYF.

The V call is TRBV28, the J call TRBJ1-5; D gene unclear. Germline V gene data show CDR1 as MDHEN and CDR2 as SYDVKM. V lost 4 bases to trimming and J lost 2 bases, with 12 bases between them. The CDR3 covers 15 residues. This CDR3 reads CASSSSVYGNQPQHF. The DNA for the CDR3 is TGTGCCAGCAGTTCCTCAGTGTATGGCAATCAGCCCCAGCATTTT.

This rearrangement joins TRBV24-1 to TRBJ2-5; 7 bases line up with TRBD2. Looked up from germline, CDR1 is KGHDR and CDR2 is SFDVKD. V shed 2 bases, J shed 5 bases, and the junction held 10 bases outside the gene matches. This CDR3 has 16 residues. The CDR3 spells CATSDSGMGGGETQYF. CDR3 DNA sequence: TGTGCCACCAGTGATTCCGGTATGGGGGGAGGGGAGACCCAGTACTTC.

The rearrangement uses TRBV19 and TRBJ2-5; 9 bases line up with TRBD1. This CDR3 has 14 residues. Germline lookup yields CDR1 LNHDA and CDR2 SQIVND (reference sequence). With V trimmed by 7 bases and J by 2 bases, 5 bases remained unmatched. CDR3: CASKKDRGQETQYF. The CDR3 DNA is TGTGCCAGTAAGAAAGACAGGGGGCAAGAGACCCAGTACTTC.

The sample holds one count of this clone. This chain connects TRBV14 to TRBJ2-1, with TRBD2 matching 7 bases. Losses at the gene ends were 4 bases for V and 4 bases for J; bases not matched to a gene: 7. This CDR3 spans 15 amino acids. The germline V gene encodes CDR1 SGHDN and CDR2 FVKESK. CDR3 sequence: CASSRSASGYNEQFF. The CDR3, as DNA: TGTGCCAGCAGCCGATCGGCTAGCGGATACAATGAGCAGTTCTTC. Full variable domain (rest looked up from reference TRBV14 and TRBJ2-1): EAGVTQFPSHSVIEKGQTVTLRCDPISGHDNLYWYRRVMGKEIKFLLHFVKESKQDESGMPNNRFLAERTGGTYSTLKVQPAELEDSGVYFCASSRSASGYNEQFFGPGTRLTVL.

The chain has TRBV7-2 and TRBJ1-5; TRBD1 might be the D (6 bases). The V gene's germline CDR1 is SGHTA and CDR2 FQGNSA. V gave up 1 base and J gave up 1 base, with 17 bases separating them. This CDR3 comprises 18 residues. The CDR3 nucleotides are TGTGCCAGCAGCTTAGTGGGTCAGGGCGGGGGCAGCAATCAGCCCCAGCATTTT. Its protein product is CASSLVGQGGGSNQPQHF.

This chain connects TRBV3-1 (or the pseudogene TRBV3-2) to TRBJ1-1; D is uncertain. V was clipped by 1 base and J by 1 base, with 10 bases between them. The CDR3 spans 15 residues. The germline V gene has CDR1 LGHDT and CDR2 YNNKEL (reference sequence). CDR3 region: CASSQGQASNTEAFF. The CDR3 DNA reads as TGTGCCAGCAGCCAAGGGCAGGCCTCGAACACTGAAGCTTTCTTT.

The V gene is TRBV7-9, the J gene TRBJ1-4; unclear D gene. The CDR3 has 16 residues. Germline lookup yields CDR1 SEHNR and CDR2 FQNEAQ (reference sequence). The V end lost 4 bases, the J end lost 1 base, and 13 bases lay between the germline ends. CDR3 sequence: CASSSRRAGTNEKLFF. The CDR3 bases are TGTGCCAGCAGCTCACGTCGAGCGGGAACTAATGAAAAACTGTTTTTT.

This clone showed up just a few times. The chain links TRBV2 to TRBJ2-2, with 8 positions matching TRBD1. This CDR3 region has 15 residues. The germline V gene has CDR1 SNHLY and CDR2 FYNNEI. V trimming: 2 bases; J trimming: 3 bases; junction bases outside the gene matches: 2. The CDR3 coding sequence is TGTGCCAGCAGTGAAACAGGGGGTTACACCGGGGAGCTGTTTTTT. It is translated as CASSETGGYTGELFF.

The rearrangement joins TRBV27 to TRBJ1-5, with D possibly being TRBD1 (5 bases). The length of the CDR3 is 14 residues. Germline V gives CDR1 MNHEY, CDR2 SMNVEV (reference sequence). V was cut by 6 bases and J by 6 bases, with 15 bases left in between. The CDR3 reads CASRVVGGTQPQHF. CDR3 sequence (DNA): TGTGCCAGCAGAGTCGTGGGGGGAACTCAGCCCCAGCATTTT.

This chain joins TRBV18 and TRBJ2-3; 10 bases align to TRBD1. The germline CDR1 and CDR2 sequences are KGHSH and LQKENI. This CDR3 comprises 16 residues. Trimming took 6 bases from V and 4 from J; bases not matched to a gene: 10. The CDR3 sequence is CASSEGQGIYADTQYF. The CDR3 nucleotides read TGTGCCAGCTCCGAGGGACAGGGGATTTATGCAGATACGCAGTATTTT. Complete variable domain (other parts from reference TRBV18 and TRBJ2-3): NAGVMQNPRHLVRRRGQEARLRCSPMKGHSHVYWYRQLPEEGLKFMVYLQKENIIDESGMPKERFSAEFPKEGPSILRIQQVVRGDSAAYFCASSEGQGIYADTQYFGPGTRLTVL.

V is TRBV7-8 and J is TRBJ1-5; D may be TRBD1 (6 bases). The CDR3 is 15 amino acids. Trimming stripped 3 bases from V and 7 bases from J, with 16 bases between. Germline loops: CDR1 SGHVS, CDR2 FQNEAQ. The CDR3 nucleotides are TGTGCCAGCAGCTTCGCGAATACAGGGTACCAGCCCCAGCATTTT. Translated, it gives CASSFANTGYQPQHF.

Worth noting for this clone: A read error may account for a junction end that differs from germline. J is TRBJ2-2 and V is TRBV5-1; 8 bases line up with TRBD2. The CDR3 length is 16 residues. Looked up from germline, CDR1 is SGHRS and CDR2 is YFSETQ. CDR3 sequence: CASSLEGTSGPGELFF. As DNA, the CDR3 is TGTGCCAGCAGCTTGGAAGGGACTAGTGGTCCCGGGGAGCTGTTTTTT.

This clone was detected only once. The CDR3 sequence is CAISGYNTIYF. CDR3 sequence (DNA): TGTGCCATCAGCGGGTACAACACCATATATTTT. The chain employs TRBV10-3 and TRBJ1-3; D call uncertain. CDR1 is ENHRY, CDR2 SYGVKD, per germline. There are 11 residues in the CDR3. V shed 6 bases and J shed 7 bases, with 7 bases lying between them.